Below, 14 T cell receptor beta chains from the same sample are listed, as sequenced in a study of long-term antiretroviral therapy in people with HIV. Samples were assayed with immunoSEQ v3.0 at survey level. Data came from immunoSEQ multiplex PCR; TCRdb stores just in-frame clones and leaves some out. The sample holds tens of thousands of clones, 65% to 90% seen once. This material consisted of unsorted PBMCs, taken 0.1 years before starting antiretroviral therapy. The source is a man aged 18-30 years with HIV.

The chain is built from TRBV20-1 and TRBJ2-1; D gene unclear. The CDR3 is made up of 11 amino acids. Germline lookup yields CDR1 DFQATT and CDR2 SNEGSKA (reference sequence). Trimming pared 3 bases from V and 3 bases from J, leaving 3 bases between. The CDR3 sequence: CSARDYNEQFF. The CDR3 DNA sequence: TGCAGTGCTAGGGACTACAATGAGCAGTTCTTC.

DNA of the CDR3: TGTGCCAGCTCACCGGTGACAGGGCCCTACGAGCAGTACTTC. Translating gives CASSPVTGPYEQYF. V and J are TRBV18 and TRBJ2-7, with 7 nucleotides matching TRBD1. Germline CDR1 reads KGHSH; CDR2 reads LQKENI. The V and J ends lost 3 bases and 2 bases, in that order; junction bases with no gene match: 4. The CDR3 consists of 14 residues.

This clone was seen a few times. The V gene is TRBV11-3, the J gene TRBJ2-7; tentatively, D is TRBD1 (6 bases). Trimming took 5 bases from V and 6 from J, leaving 17 bases between them. CDR1 SGHNT and CDR2 YENEEA come from the germline V gene. This CDR3 spans 14 amino acids. The CDR3 bases are TGTGCCAGCAGCCGCACGACAGGAGATGGCGAGCAGTACTTC. It codes for CASSRTTGDGEQYF.

The chain has TRBV5-6 and TRBJ2-3, with no clear D. The CDR3 is made up of 15 amino acids. V was cut by 0 bases and J by 2 bases, with 10 bases left in between. Germline V gives CDR1 SGHDT, CDR2 YYEEEE. The CDR3 DNA sequence: TGTGCCAGCAGCTTGGGTCAGGTCTACACAGATACGCAGTATTTT. Translation: CASSLGQVYTDTQYF. The full variable domain, rest sourced from reference TRBV5-6 and TRBJ2-3, is DAGVTQSPTHLIKTRGQQVTLRCSPKSGHDTVSWYQQALGQGPQFIFQYYEEEERQRGNFPDRFSGHQFPNYSSELNVNALLLGDSALYLCASSLGQVYTDTQYFGPGTRLTVL.

The chain combines TRBV6-5 with TRBJ1-5; possibly TRBD1 for D (5 bases). The V gene lost 6 bases and the J gene lost 4 bases, with 13 bases spanning the gap. The V gene's germline CDR1 is MNHEY and CDR2 SVGAGI. The CDR3 sequence is 14 residues long. CDR3 in DNA: TGTGCCAGCAGCGGGACGGGGAGTAATCAGCCCCAGCATTTT. It yields the protein CASSGTGSNQPQHF.

This clone came up a few times. Here the CDR3 reads CASSFGTGWDEQYF. The CDR3 nucleotides are TGTGCCAGCAGCTTCGGTACAGGTTGGGACGAGCAGTACTTC. The J gene is TRBJ2-7, the V gene TRBV11-2; TRBD1 is a possible D gene (5 bases). Trimming left V 3 bases short and J 5 bases short, with 14 bases between. There are 14 residues in the CDR3. The V gene's germline CDR1 is SGHAT and CDR2 FQNNGV.

This chain joins TRBV5-1 and TRBJ1-5, with TRBD1 matching 9 bases. Germline CDR1 SGHRS, CDR2 YFSETQ. The CDR3 is made up of 15 amino acids. V lost 0 bases, J lost 4 bases, and 2 bases stayed unmatched. The CDR3, as DNA: TGCGCCAGCAGCTTGGGACAGGGGGAAAATCAGCCCCAGCATTTT. Translation: CASSLGQGENQPQHF.

The chain couples TRBV5-6 to TRBJ2-3, with TRBD2 identical over 8 bases. Looked up from germline, CDR1 is SGHDT and CDR2 is YYEEEE. V shed 1 base, J shed 2 bases, and the junction held 9 bases outside the gene matches. The CDR3 runs 17 residues. The CDR3 nucleotides are TGTGCCAGCAGCTTGTCGGCGGGAGGTTTCCCCACAGATACGCAGTATTTT. It translates to CASSLSAGGFPTDTQYF.

The rearrangement uses TRBV2 and TRBJ1-4; D unresolved. The CDR3 has 14 amino acids. The germline V and J ends were trimmed by 7 bases and 7 bases, with 16 bases remaining between them. Germline-derived CDR1 and CDR2 are SNHLY and FYNNEI. CDR3: CASTRTEIIEKLFF. The CDR3, as DNA: TGTGCCAGCACACGGACGGAGATAATTGAAAAACTGTTTTTT.

Here the CDR3 DNA reads TGTGCCAGCAGCTTCGGGCAAGTGGTAGATACGCAGTATTTT. This sequence encodes CASSFGQVVDTQYF. This chain connects TRBV5-8 to TRBJ2-3; no clear D gene. With 2 bases removed from V and 5 bases from J, the gap between germline ends came to 12 bases. In germline, CDR1 is SGHTS, CDR2 YDEGEE. The CDR3 runs 14 residues.

The chain has TRBV7-2 and TRBJ2-5; possibly TRBD1 for D (6 bases). CDR3 length equals 14 residues. The V and J ends lost 4 bases and 5 bases respectively, with 14 bases between them. Germline V CDR1 and CDR2: SGHTA, FQGNSA. Here the CDR3 DNA reads TGTGCCAGCAGCTATCAGACAGGTTTGGAGACCCAGTACTTC. Protein sequence: CASSYQTGLETQYF.

The DNA of the CDR3 is TGTGCCAGCAGCCCTCGGTCGGATGTGAATACGCAGTATTTT. This translates into CASSPRSDVNTQYF. The V and J genes are TRBV9 and TRBJ2-3; the D is unclear. V was pared by 4 bases and J by 7 bases, with 16 bases between. The CDR3 consists of 14 residues. The germline gives CDR1 SGDLS, CDR2 YYNGEE.

The chain is built from TRBV30 and TRBJ2-1, with TRBD1 identical over 12 bases. Trimming at V came to 5 bases and at J to 8 bases, leaving 7 bases not matched to a gene. The CDR3 runs to 14 residues. CDR1 and CDR2 from the germline V gene are GTSNPN and SVGIG (reference sequence). The CDR3 DNA reads as TGTGCCTGGGGGGGGACAGGGGGCTGGGATGAGCAGTTCTTC. Amino acids: CAWGGTGGWDEQFF.

The J gene is TRBJ2-1, the V gene TRBV6-5, with a tentative D call TRBD1 (5 bases). V was cut by 5 bases and J by 9 bases, with 14 bases left in between. The CDR3 runs to 13 residues. Per the germline V gene, CDR1 is MNHEY and CDR2 is SVGAGI. Written as DNA, the CDR3 is TGTGCCAGCAGTCCTCAAAGGGGATTTGAGCAGTTCTTC. Translated: CASSPQRGFEQFF.